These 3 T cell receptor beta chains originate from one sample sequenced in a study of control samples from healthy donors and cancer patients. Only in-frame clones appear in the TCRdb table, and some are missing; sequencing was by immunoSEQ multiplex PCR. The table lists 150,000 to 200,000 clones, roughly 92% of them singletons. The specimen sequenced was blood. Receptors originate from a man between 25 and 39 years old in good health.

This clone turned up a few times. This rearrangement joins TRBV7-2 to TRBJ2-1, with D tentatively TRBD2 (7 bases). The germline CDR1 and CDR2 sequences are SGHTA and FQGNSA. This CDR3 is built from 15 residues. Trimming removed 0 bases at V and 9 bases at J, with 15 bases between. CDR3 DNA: TGTGCCAGCAGCTTAGCCTCCAGGGGAGGGAGTGAGCAGTTCTTC. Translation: CASSLASRGGSEQFF.

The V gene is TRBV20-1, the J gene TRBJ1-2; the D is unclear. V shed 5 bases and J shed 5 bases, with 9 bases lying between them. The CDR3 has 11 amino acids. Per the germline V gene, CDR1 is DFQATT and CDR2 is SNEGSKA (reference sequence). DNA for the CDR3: TGCAGTGCTCAAGGGCTTTATGGCTACACCTTC. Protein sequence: CSAQGLYGYTF.

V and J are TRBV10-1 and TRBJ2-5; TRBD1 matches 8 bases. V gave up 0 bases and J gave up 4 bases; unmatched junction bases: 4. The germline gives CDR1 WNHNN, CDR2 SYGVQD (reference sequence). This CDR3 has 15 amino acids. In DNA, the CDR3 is TGCGCCAGCAGTGAGTCCCCAGGGGGCAGAGAGACCCAGTACTTC. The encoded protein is CASSESPGGRETQYF.